Presented here are 14 T cell receptor beta chains from one specimen sequenced in a study of cytomegalovirus exposure and HLA in healthy donors. It was with 60 Vbeta and 13 Jbeta primers that the PCR ran. TCRdb's table, derived via immunoSEQ multiplex PCR, lists solely in-frame clones and lacks some. The sample consists of approximately 160,000 clones, roughly 80% of them appearing once. The sequencing sample was made of PBMCs. These receptors were obtained from a human donor in good health.

This chain links TRBV5-1 with TRBJ2-1, with 8 bases that match TRBD1. Germline V gene data show CDR1 as SGHRS and CDR2 as YFSETQ. The V and J ends lost 1 base and 4 bases, in that order; junction bases with no gene match: 7. The CDR3 has 16 residues. The CDR3 sequence: CASSLIPGQEYNEQFF. The CDR3 region has the DNA TGCGCCAGCAGCTTGATCCCGGGACAGGAGTACAATGAGCAGTTCTTC.

This sequence joins TRBV18 and TRBJ1-1, with unresolved D. Germline V gene data show CDR1 as KGHSH and CDR2 as LQKENI. There are 15 residues in the CDR3. V lost 3 bases, J lost 0 bases, and 11 bases lay in between. CDR3 residues: CASSPNQNMNTEAFF. For the CDR3, the DNA is TGTGCCAGCTCACCCAATCAGAACATGAACACTGAAGCTTTCTTT. The full variable domain, with the rest looked up from reference TRBV18 and TRBJ1-1, is NAGVMQNPRHLVRRRGQEARLRCSPMKGHSHVYWYRQLPEEGLKFMVYLQKENIIDESGMPKERFSAEFPKEGPSILRIQQVVRGDSAAYFCASSPNQNMNTEAFFGQGTRLTVV.

The chain is built from TRBV18 and TRBJ1-1; TRBD1 might be the D (6 bases). V was pared by 2 bases and J by 1 base, with 8 bases between. The V gene's germline CDR1 is KGHSH and CDR2 LQKENI. The CDR3 has 14 residues. For the CDR3, the DNA is TGTGCCAGCTCACCAGGCAGGGGGAACACTGAAGCTTTCTTT. Translated, it gives CASSPGRGNTEAFF. Filled out from reference TRBV18 and TRBJ1-1, the complete variable domain reads NAGVMQNPRHLVRRRGQEARLRCSPMKGHSHVYWYRQLPEEGLKFMVYLQKENIIDESGMPKERFSAEFPKEGPSILRIQQVVRGDSAAYFCASSPGRGNTEAFFGQGTRLTVV.

This chain links TRBV7-6 with TRBJ1-2, with TRBD1 identical over 10 bases. The CDR3 has 12 residues. After removal of 6 bases from V and 7 bases from J, the junction contained 2 bases not matched to a gene. Germline V gene sequence: CDR1 SGHVS, CDR2 FNYEAQ. The CDR3 reads CASRRDRGGYTF. The CDR3 coding sequence is TGTGCCAGCAGACGGGACAGGGGTGGCTACACCTTC.

The rearrangement uses TRBV5-1 and TRBJ1-4; D is possibly TRBD1 (5 bases). V was clipped by 1 base and J by 8 bases, with 12 bases between them. The V gene's germline CDR1 is SGHRS and CDR2 YFSETQ. CDR3 size: 14 residues. CDR3 nucleotide sequence: TGCGCCAGCAGCTTGCAGGGTCTTAAGGAAAAACTGTTTTTT. It encodes CASSLQGLKEKLFF.

The CDR3 DNA follows: TGTGCCAGCAGCTTCGCCGGTTCCCAAGAGACCCAGTACTTC. Protein sequence: CASSFAGSQETQYF. The chain links TRBV11-3 to TRBJ2-5; D is undetermined. The CDR3 is made up of 14 amino acids. Germline V gives CDR1 SGHNT, CDR2 YENEEA. The germline V and J ends were trimmed by 3 bases and 1 base, with 9 bases remaining between them.

The chain uses TRBV7-9 and TRBJ1-2; perhaps TRBD1 as D (6 bases). Germline V gene sequence: CDR1 SEHNR, CDR2 FQNEAQ (reference sequence). The CDR3 covers 14 residues. V lost 1 base, J lost 8 bases, and 14 bases lay in between. The CDR3 DNA reads TGTGCCAGCAGCTTAGTGGGGACATCGGACGGCTACACCTTC. Amino acid sequence: CASSLVGTSDGYTF.

CDR3 DNA sequence: TGTGCCAGCAGCCCCGATCGGGGGGGCCGGGATGAGCAGTTCTTC. Its translation: CASSPDRGGRDEQFF. The chain links TRBV6-5 to TRBJ2-1, with TRBD2 matching 8 bases. The CDR3 runs to 15 residues. The junction had 12 bases not matched to a gene; V was cut back by 6 bases and J by 8 bases. The V gene's germline CDR1 is MNHEY and CDR2 SVGAGI.

The chain couples TRBV5-1 to TRBJ2-7; 7 bases align to TRBD1. Trimming took 0 bases from V and 0 from J; bases not matched to a gene: 3. This CDR3 has 15 amino acids. CDR1 is SGHRS and CDR2 is YFSETQ in the germline V gene. The CDR3: CASSLETGVSYEQYF. CDR3 DNA: TGCGCCAGCAGCTTGGAAACAGGGGTCTCCTACGAGCAGTACTTC. The variable domain in full, with the rest retrieved from reference TRBV5-1 and TRBJ2-7, is KAGVTQTPRYLIKTRGQQVTLSCSPISGHRSVSWYQQTPGQGLQFLFEYFSETQRNKGNFPGRFSGRQFSNSRSEMNVSTLELGDSALYLCASSLETGVSYEQYFGPGTRLTVT.

V is TRBV4-3 and J is TRBJ2-7, with 10 bases lining up with TRBD1. CDR3 length: 14 amino acids. The V gene's germline CDR1 is LGHNA and CDR2 YSLEER. V lost 5 bases, J lost 4 bases, and 5 bases stayed unmatched. DNA of the CDR3: TGCGCCAGCAGCTCGGGACAGGGGATTTACGAGCAGTACTTC. Residues: CASSSGQGIYEQYF.

This chain connects TRBV5-6 to TRBJ2-1; tentative D call: TRBD1 (6 bases). V was cut by 0 bases and J by 5 bases, with 9 bases left in between. The germline gives CDR1 SGHDT, CDR2 YYEEEE. The CDR3 covers 14 residues. In DNA form, the CDR3 reads TGTGCCAGCAGCTTGGACAGGGTGAACAATGAGCAGTTCTTC. The encoded protein is CASSLDRVNNEQFF.

The chain couples TRBV7-8 to TRBJ2-7; a possible D gene is TRBD2 (5 bases). Deletions cut 5 bases from V and 3 bases from J, with 8 bases between. The CDR3 has 12 residues. The germline V gene has CDR1 SGHVS and CDR2 FQNEAQ. The CDR3 DNA is TGTGCCAGCAGCCTCGGGGTCTACGAGCAGTACTTC. This encodes CASSLGVYEQYF. The full variable domain, with the rest looked up from reference TRBV7-8 and TRBJ2-7, is GAGVSQSPRYKVAKRGQDVALRCDPISGHVSLFWYQQALGQGPEFLTYFQNEAQLDKSGLPSDRFFAERPEGSVSTLKIQRTQQEDSAVYLCASSLGVYEQYFGPGTRLTVT.

This chain connects TRBV7-9 to TRBJ1-2; no clear D gene. Looked up from germline, CDR1 is SEHNR and CDR2 is FQNEAQ (reference sequence). Between the trimmed V and J ends, which lost 5 bases and 6 bases, there was a span of 16 bases. The CDR3 sequence is 14 residues long. The CDR3 bases are TGTGCCAGCAGCCCAGGCACAGCGGCTCATGGCTACACCTTC. Protein product: CASSPGTAAHGYTF. The complete variable domain, with remaining parts taken from reference TRBV7-9 and TRBJ1-2, reads DTGVSQNPRHKITKRGQNVTFRCDPISEHNRLYWYRQTLGQGPEFLTYFQNEAQLEKSRLLSDRFSAERPKGSFSTLEIQRTEQGDSAMYLCASSPGTAAHGYTFGSGTRLTVV.

This chain's CDR3 is CASSIGVAGTQETQYF. CDR3 DNA: TGTGCCAGTAGTATAGGTGTAGCGGGGACTCAAGAGACCCAGTACTTC. The rearrangement uses TRBV19 and TRBJ2-5, with 8 bases matching TRBD2. The CDR3 contains 16 residues. CDR1 is LNHDA, CDR2 SQIVND, per germline (reference sequence). V trimming: 1 base; J trimming: 2 bases; junction bases outside the gene matches: 6.